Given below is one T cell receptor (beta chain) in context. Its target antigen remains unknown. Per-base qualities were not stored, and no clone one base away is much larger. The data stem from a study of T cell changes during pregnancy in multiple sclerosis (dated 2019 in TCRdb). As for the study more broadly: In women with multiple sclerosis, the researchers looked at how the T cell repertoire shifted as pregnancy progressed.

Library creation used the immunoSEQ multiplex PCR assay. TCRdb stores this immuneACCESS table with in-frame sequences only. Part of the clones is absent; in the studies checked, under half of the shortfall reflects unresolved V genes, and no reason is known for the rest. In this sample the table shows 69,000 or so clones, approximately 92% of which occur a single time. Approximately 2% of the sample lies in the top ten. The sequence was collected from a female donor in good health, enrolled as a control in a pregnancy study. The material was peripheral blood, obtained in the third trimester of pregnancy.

The sequenced DNA: TGTGCCAGCAGCTTTGGGGGGAGCTCCTACGAGCAGTACTTC. Translated, it reads CASSFGGSSYEQYF. Here the chain combines TRBV7-9 and TRBJ2-7; a weak D assignment points to TRBD2 (6 bases agree). Sequences SEHNR (CDR1) and FQNEAQ (CDR2) are obtained from the germline V gene (reference sequence). V is reduced by 3 bases and J by 0 bases, leaving a spacing of 9 bases between them. Counted from cysteine to phenylalanine, this CDR3 has 14 amino acids. The only DNA kept is the CDR3, 42 bases in frame from the first base.